Below, one T cell receptor (beta chain) is given with its context. One end of the junction varies from germline; a read error may be responsible. Germline loops: CDR1 MNHNS, CDR2 SASEGT. The CDR3 totals 16 residues. This entry comes from a study of CD8+CD57+ T cells in acquired aplastic anemia. Genomic DNA acted as the template from which TCR beta VDJ combination and CDR3 sequence profiling were carried out. MiXCR, applied by TCRdb to the reads, yields one record per CDR3 protein. In the table there are about 130,000 distinct CDR3 sequences, 40% to 60% of which are singletons. V usage is TRBV6-1 and J usage is TRBJ1-4, with 8 bases fitting TRBD1. Sequencing used sorted CD4+, CD8+, or CD8+CD57+ T cells (not recorded which) from PBMCs. The receptor was isolated from a human donor in good health, serving as a control. The CDR3 spells CASSDGGAGGSEKLSF. CDR3 nucleotide sequence: TGTGCCAGCAGTGACGGAGGGGCAGGGGGCAGTGAAAAACTGTCTTTT.